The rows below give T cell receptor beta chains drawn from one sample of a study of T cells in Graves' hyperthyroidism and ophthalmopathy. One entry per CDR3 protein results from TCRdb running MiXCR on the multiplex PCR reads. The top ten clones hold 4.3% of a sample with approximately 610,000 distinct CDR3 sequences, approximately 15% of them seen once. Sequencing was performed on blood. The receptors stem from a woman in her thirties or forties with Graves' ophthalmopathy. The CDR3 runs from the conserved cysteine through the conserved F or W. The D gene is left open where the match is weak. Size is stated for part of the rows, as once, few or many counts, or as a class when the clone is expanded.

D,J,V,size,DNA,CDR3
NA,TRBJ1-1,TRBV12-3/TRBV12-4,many,TGTGCCAGCAGTTTCGGGGGTGTAACTGAAGCTTTCTTT,CASSFGGVTEAFF
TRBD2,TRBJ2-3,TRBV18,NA,TGTGCCAGCTCACCATTTGTAGCGGGAGGAACAGATACGCAGTATTTT,CASSPFVAGGTDTQYF
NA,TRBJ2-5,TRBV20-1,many,TGCAGTGCCCCCTTGAGCACTGGTCAAGAGACCCAGTACTTC,CSAPLSTGQETQYF
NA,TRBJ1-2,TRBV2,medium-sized,TGTGCCAGCGTCCTAGACGGGTACGGCTACACCTTC,CASVLDGYGYTF
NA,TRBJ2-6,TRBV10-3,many,TGTGCCATCAGAGAGGACAGCTACTCCTCTGGGGCCAACGTCCTGACTTTC,CAIREDSYSSGANVLTF
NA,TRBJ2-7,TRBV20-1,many,TGCAGTGCTAGAGGGGCCAGTCTGACCTACGAGCAGTACTTC,CSARGASLTYEQYF
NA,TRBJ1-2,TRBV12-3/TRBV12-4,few,TGTGCCAGCAGTTTAGCAGACCGTGGCTACACCTTC,CASSLADRGYTF
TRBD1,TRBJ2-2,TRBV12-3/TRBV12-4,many,TGTGCCAGCAGTTTAGGAGGCAGGGGGCTAGGGAACACCGGGGAGCTGTTTTTT,CASSLGGRGLGNTGELFF
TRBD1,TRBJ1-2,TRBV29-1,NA,TGCAGCGTTGAAAAGGGGGCAGCCCGAGGCTACACCTTC,CSVEKGAARGYTF
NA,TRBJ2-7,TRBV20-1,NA,TGCAGTGCTAGAGATAACGTTGTCTACGAGCAGTACTTC,CSARDNVVYEQYF
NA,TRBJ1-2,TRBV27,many,TGTGCCAGCAGTCCAAGGGCCCAGTCAGGCTACACCTTC,CASSPRAQSGYTF
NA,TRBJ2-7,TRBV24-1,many,TGTGCCACCCGCGACCCCACAGGCGGGGAGCAGTACTTC,CATRDPTGGEQYF
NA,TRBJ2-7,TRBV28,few,TGTGCCACCCGGGGCTGGGACTACGAGCAGTACTTC,CATRGWDYEQYF
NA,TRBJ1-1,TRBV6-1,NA,TGTGCCAGCGGAAATATGAACACTGAAGCTTTCTTT,CASGNMNTEAFF
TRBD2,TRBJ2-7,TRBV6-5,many,TGTGCCAGCAGTTTCCCGGGACTAGCCAGCGAGCAGTACTTC,CASSFPGLASEQYF
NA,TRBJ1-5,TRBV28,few,TGTGCCAGCGTGGGGTCCAATCAGCCCCAGCATTTT,CASVGSNQPQHF
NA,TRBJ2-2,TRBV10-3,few,TGTGCCACGGAGGCGGGCGCGAACACCGGGGAGCTGTTTTTT,CATEAGANTGELFF
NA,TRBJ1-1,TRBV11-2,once,TGTGCCAGCAGCTTAGTCCAGGGCGATGGAGCTTTCTTT,CASSLVQGDGAFF
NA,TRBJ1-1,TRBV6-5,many,TGTGCCAGCAGTCGTGTGGGGATGAACACTGAAGCTTTCTTT,CASSRVGMNTEAFF
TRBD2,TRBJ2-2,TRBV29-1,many,TGCAGCGTGGTCTGGGTCGGGAGGGCCAGCTCGGGCGACACCGGGGAGCTGTTTTTT,CSVVWVGRASSGDTGELFF
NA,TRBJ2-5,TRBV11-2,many,TGTGCCAGCAGCCTTAGATGGGTTGAGACCCAGTACTTC,CASSLRWVETQYF
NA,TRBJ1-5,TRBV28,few,TGTGCCGCCGACGGGGGCAATCAGCCCCAGCATTTT,CAADGGNQPQHF